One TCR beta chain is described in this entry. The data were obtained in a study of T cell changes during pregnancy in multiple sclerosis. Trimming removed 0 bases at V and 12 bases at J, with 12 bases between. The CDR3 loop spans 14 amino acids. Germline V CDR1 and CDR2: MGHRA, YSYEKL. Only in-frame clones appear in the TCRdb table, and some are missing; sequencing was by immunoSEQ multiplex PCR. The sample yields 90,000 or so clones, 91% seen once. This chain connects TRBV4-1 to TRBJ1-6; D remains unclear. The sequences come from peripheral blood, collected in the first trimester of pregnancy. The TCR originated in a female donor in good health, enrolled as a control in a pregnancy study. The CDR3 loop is CASSQDGPVQPLHF. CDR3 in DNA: TGCGCCAGCAGCCAAGATGGGCCAGTACAACCCCTCCACTTT.